This TCR beta chain was identified during a study of blood T cell repertoires in COVID-19. Here immunoSEQ multiplex PCR was the method, and the copy in TCRdb shows in-frame clones only, minus some. The top ten hold more than 10% of the sample, which has over 100,000 clones, about 80% seen once. CDR1 SQVTM and CDR2 ANQGSEA come from the germline V gene. V was clipped by 3 bases and J by 9 bases; unmatched bases: 8. The CDR3 has 13 residues. Sequencing input: peripheral blood. This clonotype was obtained from a woman aged 55-69 years with acute or convalescent COVID-19. V and J are TRBV29-1 and TRBJ1-2; 9 bases map to TRBD1. CDR3 in DNA: TGCAGCGTTGACTCCGGGACAGGGACCCGCTACACCTTC. This translates into CSVDSGTGTRYTF.